The present T cell receptor beta chain was sequenced within a study of shared clonotypes between healthy human individuals. Sequencing was performed with immunoSEQ multiplex PCR; in TCRdb, only in-frame clones are kept and a portion is missing. The sample shows 950,000 to 1,300,000 clones, around four fifths of them seen only once. Every one of the donors was a Caucasian adult that lived in Nashville, Tennessee. The ends were cut back, 8 bases at V and 3 bases at J, with 8 bases in the middle. The CDR3 contains 13 residues. The V gene's germline CDR1 is LNHDA and CDR2 SQIVND (reference sequence). The V and J genes are TRBV19 and TRBJ2-6, with D perhaps TRBD2 (5 bases). This TCR derives from a man between 18 and 29 years old in good health. Sequenced material: memory CD4+ T cells sorted from blood. Indicated subset: CD45RA-negative fraction. The CDR3 loop reads CASEGLGANVLTF. For the CDR3, the DNA is TGTGCCAGTGAAGGACTTGGGGCCAACGTCCTGACTTTC.